The T cell receptor (beta chain) described here comes from a study of shared clonotypes between healthy human individuals (dated by TCRdb to about 2020). Study-level background: Three men and a couple of women, aged 18 to 49 years, made up the cohort. For each donor, three plates each were used for CD4 naive and CD4 memory, two plates were used for CD8 naive, and one plate was used for CD8 memory. To estimate repertoire size and how much clonotype sharing occurs between individuals, the study deeply sequenced the blood TCR repertoires of 5 or 6 healthy adults. To increase sequencing depth and limit assay-specific biases, TCR repertoire library preparation and sequencing were carried out by different laboratories using diverse techniques. Between about 0.94 and 8.9 billion PBMCs per donor were obtained by leukapheresis.

With respect to this clone: Its specific antigen is unknown. The input lacks base qualities; no much larger clone sits a single base away. This specimen includes other DNA sequences encoding the same CDR3.

General findings and caveats noted by the study authors: Sampling was limited to blood, and TCR repertoires in tissue likely differ from TCR repertoires in blood. Based on pairwise subsampling, the degree of clonotype sharing among donors was expected to be affected by sequencing depth. Naive subsets generally had larger estimated clonotype richness than memory subsets. Sharing across a handful of donors was observed for around 5% of naive CD4, 3% to 3.5% of naive CD8, roughly 2.4% of memory CD4, and about 0.39% of memory CD8 clonotypes. Because the study included a small number of donors, the genetic and exposure-history diversity represented was limited. Higher generation probabilities were observed for clonotypes shared by all four sorted-subset donors than for non-shared clonotypes. Rarefaction of sorted-subset datasets indicated incomplete sequencing despite the large sequencing depth.

CD8 naive samples were CD45RO-negative cells positively selected for CCR7, giving a CD45RA+CCR7+ population that excluded TemRA cells. The donors were healthy, HIV-negative adults with no recently reported acute infections or vaccinations. Every donor was a Caucasian adult residing in Nashville, Tennessee, USA. Blood was collected by leukapheresis, and PBMCs were isolated by Ficoll-Histopaque density gradient centrifugation and then cryopreserved in liquid nitrogen vapor phase. Analytical flow cytometry was used to check the purity and quantity of each magnetically sorted T cell population. Each sorted fraction had its genomic DNA isolated and then quantified by UV absorbance on a Nanodrop 2000c. Using the deep immunoSEQ assay, multiplex PCR amplified TCR CDR3 regions from genomic DNA. For each cell subset, the extracted genomic DNA was distributed evenly across all wells of several immunoSEQ 96-well plates, and each plate served as one replicate. For sorted subsets, each replicate PCR was loaded with approximately 0.2 ug genomic DNA, equivalent to about 30,000 T cell genomes. Purified libraries were quantified with a Qubit 3.0 fluorometer, sized on a Bioanalyzer 2100, and re-quantified with the KAPA Library Quantification kit. A separate single-read 150-cycle Illumina NextSeq 550 flow cell was used to sequence each immunoSEQ 96-well plate. Concerning the study's data processing: The immunoSEQ output contained only junctional sequences without quality scores, so filtering could not match that applied to full-length reads. To assign V/J genes and CDR3, sequences were annotated using PyIR, a Python wrapper for IgBLAST v1.9, with IMGT germline references. Reads were filtered out if the reads had weak V/J assignments (E-value above 1e-6), no CDR3, stop codons, out-of-frame junctions, or ambiguous translated residues. V3J clonotypes were defined by identical inferred V gene, J gene, and CDR3 amino acid sequence. Percentage overlap between repertoires was computed as shared unique clonotypes divided by the size of the smaller repertoire. RTK rarefaction, the Chao1 estimator, and Recon v2.1 estimates of unobserved clonotypes were used to assess repertoire richness. Generation probabilities for all TCRbeta clonotypes obtained by the gDNA method from a few donors were computed using OLGA. TCRdb retrieved this table from immuneACCESS and kept in-frame rearrangements only. Not all clones are present; in checked studies, unresolved V genes account for under half, and no reason is known for the remainder. The D gene and trimming were derived from the DNA, and the V and J assignments and clone size from that table. Recorded for this sample are millions of clones; around 93% of them occurred a single time. More than 1.5% of the sample comes from the top ten.

The TCR originated in a man between 18 and 29 years old in good health. Some clones in this sample may be carry-over from other donors' samples. The sequencing input was naive CD8+ T cells from PBMCs. The cell subset or site tag for this specimen amounts to: CD45RA+CCR7+.

At the DNA level, the sequence is TGTGCCAGCAGTTCCGGACCCTACGAGCAGTACTTC. Its product reads: CASSSGPYEQYF. The rearrangement combines TRBV25-1 with TRBJ2-7, with the D segment identity uncertain. V loses 5 bases, J loses 2 bases, and the germline ends lie 7 bases apart. CDR1 and CDR2 (MGHDK, SYGVNS) derive from the germline V gene. The CDR3 holds 12 amino acids from the cysteine to the phenylalanine. Only the CDR3 region is kept as DNA, spanning 36 bases read in frame from base 1.